This T cell receptor beta chain emerged from a study of blood T cells in healthy people across ages. Study-wide findings and caveats: Relative to aged donors, long-lived donors carried more naive CD4+ cells and displayed higher diversity.

As concerns this clonotype: Antigen specificity is unknown.

This CDR3 spans 15 amino acids. CDR1 is SGHTA, CDR2 FQGNSA, per germline. The V gene lost 5 bases and the J gene lost 5 bases, with 15 bases spanning the gap. The second PCR ran roughly 7 to 12 cycles with a sample-barcoded 5' primer and J-beta primers. One entry per CDR3 protein results from TCRdb running MiXCR on the 5' RACE reads. The repertoire holds some 760,000 distinct CDR3 sequences, with 20% to 25% as singletons. The sample was also reused in another study, on T cells of mothers and their children. That work contributes: Donors comprised three healthy Caucasian mothers plus their six children. In cDNA synthesis, all of the extracted RNA was used at around 1.4 ug per 15 ul. Related mother and child pairs showed slightly greater overlap (not significant) than unrelated pairs did.

The rearrangement joins TRBV7-2 to TRBJ1-4, with D perhaps matching TRBD1 (5 bases). Sequenced material: blood. The origin of this receptor is a boy younger than 18 in good health. This chain's CDR3 is CASSPRQRSNEKLFF. The CDR3 bases are TGTGCCAGCAGCCCCCGACAGCGATCGAATGAAAAACTGTTTTTT.